This TCR beta chain was identified during a study of response to subunit inactivated influenza vaccine. A note on this clonotype: Its antigen is currently unknown. One junction end does not reproduce the germline sequence, and a read error may be involved.

CDR1 is LGHNA, CDR2 YNFKEQ, per germline. CDR3 length: 15 amino acids. MiXCR, applied by TCRdb to the RT-PCR reads, yields one record per CDR3 protein. The sample has approximately 700,000 distinct CDR3 sequences; 15% to 18% are singletons. Overall study results and limits: Authors suggested few new T cells are recruited by each seasonal influenza vaccination.

The chain is built from TRBV4-2 and TRBJ2-7; tentatively, D is TRBD1 (6 bases). The sequencing used PBMCs from blood, collected 11 to 12 days after vaccination. The TCR sequence derives from a man aged 45-65 years who received an inactivated influenza vaccine. In DNA form, the CDR3 reads TGTGCCAGCAGCCAAGGTTCGGGACAAACCTACGAGCAGTGCTTC. Residues: CASSQGSGQTYEQCF.